The 28 T cell receptor beta chains presented below share a single source sample, sequenced in a study of cytomegalovirus exposure and HLA in healthy donors. The study ran its PCR with 60 Vbeta and 13 Jbeta primers. The method was immunoSEQ multiplex PCR; TCRdb's version includes in-frame clones alone and lacks a portion of them. The sample lists over 60,000 clones, around 75% occurring once. Sequencing was carried out using PBMCs. These receptors were obtained from a man aged 70 or older in good health and CMV-seronegative.

The chain uses TRBV28 and TRBJ2-6, with 7 bases identical to TRBD1. The V gene end was trimmed by 3 bases and the J gene end by 2 bases; junction bases not matched to a gene: 10. The CDR3 is made up of 18 amino acids. The germline CDR1 and CDR2 sequences are MDHEN and SYDVKM. CDR3 in amino acids: CASSFRRQGIPGANVLTF. CDR3 sequence (DNA): TGTGCCAGCAGTTTCCGCCGACAGGGTATTCCTGGGGCCAACGTCCTGACTTTC.

Worth noting for this clone: At one boundary the junction diverges from the germline segment, which might be a read error. The gene calls are TRBV4-1 and TRBJ2-5, with D unresolved. CDR1 is MGHRA, CDR2 YSYEKL, per germline. The CDR3 covers 13 residues. CDR3 sequence: CASSQEWAQCLHF. Here the CDR3 DNA reads TGCGCCAGCAGCCAAGAATGGGCCCAGTGTTTACACTTC.

This chain connects TRBV4-1 to TRBJ1-2, with D perhaps TRBD1 (5 bases). CDR3 length: 13 amino acids. The germline V and J ends were trimmed by 1 base and 8 bases, with 11 bases remaining between them. Germline CDR1 is MGHRA and CDR2 is YSYEKL. This CDR3 is CASSQVIGVGYTF. For the CDR3, the DNA is TGCGCCAGCAGCCAAGTTATAGGGGTAGGCTACACCTTC.

The chain combines TRBV6-6 with TRBJ2-1; 7 bases are shared with TRBD2. V dropped 5 bases and J dropped 0; count of bases not matched to a gene: 7. Per the germline V gene, CDR1 is MNHNY and CDR2 is SVGAGI (reference sequence). There are 16 residues in the CDR3. In nucleotides, the CDR3 is TGTGCCAGCAGTCGCGCAGGACTAGGCTCCTACAATGAGCAGTTCTTC. It specifies CASSRAGLGSYNEQFF.

The chain uses TRBV30 and TRBJ2-5, with D perhaps TRBD1 (5 bases). There are 13 residues in the CDR3. V was pared by 3 bases and J by 2 bases, with 10 bases between. Germline V CDR1 and CDR2: GTSNPN, SVGIG (reference sequence). CDR3 region: CAWSEDTQETQYF. DNA for the CDR3: TGTGCCTGGAGCGAGGACACTCAAGAGACCCAGTACTTC. The full variable domain, completed using reference TRBV30 and TRBJ2-5, is SQTIHQWPATLVQPVGSPLSLECTVEGTSNPNLYWYRQAAGRGLQLLFYSVGIGQISSEVPQNLSASRPQDRQFILSSKKLLLSDSGFYLCAWSEDTQETQYFGPGTRLLVL.

This clone showed up just a few times. J is TRBJ1-2 and V is TRBV6-6, with 7 bases fitting TRBD1. CDR3 length: 12 residues. Per the germline V gene, CDR1 is MNHNY and CDR2 is SVGAGI (reference sequence). J gave up 4 bases and V 6 bases, and 2 bases lay outside the gene matches. The CDR3 DNA reads as TGTGCCAGCAGAAGGGACAGCTATGGCTACACCTTC. Translated, it gives CASRRDSYGYTF.

The chain recombines TRBV29-1 with TRBJ2-4, with 10 bases fitting TRBD1. V lost 6 bases, J lost 7 bases, and 9 bases stayed unmatched. CDR3 length: 14 residues. Germline-derived CDR1 and CDR2 are SQVTM and ANQGSEA. The CDR3: CSVGTGAAGNIQYF. Written as DNA, the CDR3 is TGCAGCGTGGGGACAGGGGCGGCTGGGAACATTCAGTACTTC.

This clone was recorded once. The chain uses TRBV7-2 and TRBJ1-6; D gene unclear. Trimming stripped 6 bases from V and 11 bases from J, with 11 bases between. This CDR3 spans 12 amino acids. Germline V CDR1 and CDR2: SGHTA, FQGNSA. The CDR3 here is CASRPAGAPLHF. Here the CDR3 DNA reads TGTGCCAGCAGGCCAGCCGGGGCACCCCTCCACTTT.

This clone was seen only once. The V gene is TRBV5-6, the J gene TRBJ2-5; D gene unclear. The V and J ends lost 6 bases and 2 bases respectively, with 17 bases between them. Germline CDR1 is SGHDT and CDR2 is YYEEEE. CDR3 length: 15 amino acids. The CDR3 DNA reads TGTGCCAGCAACATTTACGGGTCGAGGCAAGAGACCCAGTACTTC. Protein product: CASNIYGSRQETQYF.

The rearrangement uses TRBV7-2 and TRBJ2-1; a weak D match, TRBD1 (6 bases). Germline assignment: CDR1 SGHTA and CDR2 FQGNSA. This CDR3 has 15 residues. The V gene lost 1 base and the J gene lost 1 base, with 8 bases spanning the gap. CDR3 nucleotides: TGTGCCAGCAGCTTAGAAGGGGGATCCTACAATGAGCAGTTCTTC. Its translation is CASSLEGGSYNEQFF. Full variable domain (remainder filled in from reference TRBV7-2 and TRBJ2-1): GAGVSQSPSNKVTEKGKDVELRCDPISGHTALYWYRQSLGQGLEFLIYFQGNSAPDKSGLPSDRFSAERTGGSVSTLTIQRTQQEDSAVYLCASSLEGGSYNEQFFGPGTRLTVL.

V gene TRBV5-1 combines with J gene TRBJ2-1, with 9 bases matching TRBD2. CDR3 size: 16 residues. CDR1 and CDR2 from the germline V gene are SGHRS and YFSETQ. Trimming cost V 0 bases and J 3 bases; bases outside gene matches: 4. The CDR3 coding sequence is TGCGCCAGCAGCTTGGGGAGTAGCGGGAGCTACAATGAGCAGTTCTTC. It translates to CASSLGSSGSYNEQFF.

The rearrangement joins TRBV5-1 to TRBJ2-2, with a possible D match to TRBD1 (5 bases). Trimming pared 0 bases from V and 6 bases from J, leaving 6 bases between. The CDR3 is 13 residues long. Germline V gives CDR1 SGHRS, CDR2 YFSETQ. CDR3 residues: CASSLAGPGELFF. The CDR3 bases are TGCGCCAGCAGCTTGGCAGGGCCCGGGGAGCTGTTTTTT.

A single count supports this clone. J is TRBJ2-3 and V is TRBV27; D perhaps matches TRBD1 (6 bases). Germline loops: CDR1 MNHEY, CDR2 SMNVEV (reference sequence). Trimming took 8 bases from V and 6 from J, leaving 12 bases between them. This CDR3 contains 12 residues. The CDR3 loop reads CASSQGTDTQYF. CDR3 DNA sequence: TGTGCCAGCTCGCAGGGGACGGATACGCAGTATTTT.

This clone showed up just a few times. The gene calls are TRBV6-1 and TRBJ1-5, with TRBD1 matching over 10 bases. Germline V gene sequence: CDR1 MNHNS, CDR2 SASEGT. Germline trimming cut 4 bases from V and 2 bases from J; bases unmatched to any gene: 8. The CDR3 sequence is 17 residues long. CDR3 coding DNA: TGTGCCAGCAGTGGCCGGGACAGGGGTGCTGGCAATCAGCCCCAGCATTTT. Translated, it gives CASSGRDRGAGNQPQHF.

This clone has only one observation. The chain is built from TRBV15 and TRBJ1-2, with D possibly matching TRBD1 (6 bases). Trimming took off 4 bases at V and 7 bases at J, with 19 bases between the two ends. Germline V lookup: CDR1 LNHNV, CDR2 YYDKDF (reference sequence). The CDR3 totals 15 residues. CDR3 amino acids: CATSNEGQGFRGYTF. Written as DNA, the CDR3 is TGTGCCACCAGCAACGAGGGCCAGGGGTTCCGTGGCTACACCTTC.

V gene TRBV30 combines with J gene TRBJ2-3; D gene unclear. This CDR3 region has 14 residues. The V end was cut by 0 bases, the J end by 0 bases, with 7 bases between. Germline loops: CDR1 GTSNPN, CDR2 SVGIG (reference sequence). The CDR3: CAWSVSASTDTQYF. CDR3 DNA: TGTGCCTGGAGTGTCAGTGCTAGCACAGATACGCAGTATTTT.

V usage is TRBV6-1 and J usage is TRBJ1-6, with 12 bases that match TRBD1. The CDR3 covers 16 residues. Germline trimming cut 4 bases from V and 16 bases from J; bases unmatched to any gene: 14. Germline CDR1 is MNHNS and CDR2 is SASEGT. CDR3 coding DNA: TGTGCCAGCAGTGGAGTGGGACAGGGGGCCCAAAATCTGCTCCACTTT. Amino acids: CASSGVGQGAQNLLHF.

The rearrangement joins TRBV9 to TRBJ2-5; 16 bases align to TRBD2. With V trimmed by 3 bases and J by 5 bases, 7 bases remained unmatched. CDR3 size: 17 residues. The V gene's germline CDR1 is SGDLS and CDR2 YYNGEE. The CDR3 reads CASSDPGLAGGRETQYF. The CDR3 bases are TGTGCCAGCAGCGACCCGGGACTAGCGGGGGGGCGGGAGACCCAGTACTTC.

The chain links TRBV6-5 to TRBJ2-3; D is unclear. Germline V gene lookup returns CDR1 MNHEY and CDR2 SVGAGI. The germline V and J ends were trimmed by 3 bases and 0 bases, with 7 bases remaining between them. CDR3 length equals 14 residues. CDR3 sequence (DNA): TGTGCCAGCAGTTATCTGCGGAGCACAGATACGCAGTATTTT. It codes for CASSYLRSTDTQYF.

There are a few counts of this clone. V is TRBV5-6 and J is TRBJ2-1; TRBD1 might be the D (6 bases). Germline V gene lookup returns CDR1 SGHDT and CDR2 YYEEEE. The CDR3 extends over 12 amino acids. Trimming shortened V by 4 bases and J by 6 bases, and 8 bases separated the two germline ends. The CDR3 coding sequence is TGTGCCAGCAGCAGGGGGACCAATGAGCAGTTCTTC. Protein product: CASSRGTNEQFF. Supplemented by reference TRBV5-6 and TRBJ2-1, the full variable domain reads DAGVTQSPTHLIKTRGQQVTLRCSPKSGHDTVSWYQQALGQGPQFIFQYYEEEERQRGNFPDRFSGHQFPNYSSELNVNALLLGDSALYLCASSRGTNEQFFGPGTRLTVL.

The rearrangement uses TRBV10-1 and TRBJ2-1; TRBD1 matches at 7 bases. With 5 bases clipped from V and 8 bases from J, the junction kept 6 bases outside the gene matches. CDR3 length: 13 residues. Germline loops: CDR1 WNHNN, CDR2 SYGVQD (reference sequence). In DNA, the CDR3 is TGCGCCAGCAGTCCGGGACAGATGGATGAGCAGTTCTTC. Protein product: CASSPGQMDEQFF.

V is TRBV19 and J is TRBJ2-2; D is perhaps TRBD1 (7 bases). CDR3 length equals 15 residues. V was pared by 9 bases and J by 1 base, with 15 bases between. In germline, CDR1 is LNHDA, CDR2 SQIVND (reference sequence). For the CDR3, the DNA is TGTGCCAGCCGGAGGGACAGCGTGAACACCGGGGAGCTGTTTTTT. Translated, it gives CASRRDSVNTGELFF.

The chain couples TRBV7-9 to TRBJ1-1; 7 bases line up with TRBD1. Losses at the gene ends were 6 bases for V and 12 bases for J; bases not matched to a gene: 10. CDR3 length: 12 residues. The germline gives CDR1 SEHNR, CDR2 FQNEAQ (reference sequence). For the CDR3, the DNA is TGTGCCAGCAGGCTCCGGGACAGTGGAACTTTCTTT. Protein: CASRLRDSGTFF.

V is TRBV5-1 and J is TRBJ2-1; possible D gene TRBD2, 6 bases. The CDR3 has 15 residues. V was pared by 3 bases and J by 4 bases, with 14 bases between. Germline values: CDR1 SGHRS, CDR2 YFSETQ. This chain's CDR3 is CASSWGDSGYNEQFF. The CDR3 DNA follows: TGCGCCAGCAGCTGGGGGGATAGCGGTTACAATGAGCAGTTCTTC.

This clone came up a few times. The chain has TRBV5-6 and TRBJ1-4; D is possibly TRBD1 (5 bases). This CDR3 spans 14 amino acids. Between the trimmed V and J ends, which lost 3 bases and 5 bases, there was a span of 11 bases. Looked up from germline, CDR1 is SGHDT and CDR2 is YYEEEE. This CDR3 reads CASSYGQTNEKLFF. In DNA form, the CDR3 reads TGTGCCAGCAGCTACGGACAAACAAATGAAAAACTGTTTTTT.

To note about this clone: One junction end disagrees with the germline gene, perhaps due to a read error. The chain employs TRBV7-9 and TRBJ1-2, with D tentatively TRBD1 (5 bases). Germline-derived CDR1 and CDR2 are SEHNR and FQNEAQ (reference sequence). The length of the CDR3 is 15 residues. Written as DNA, the CDR3 is TGTTCCAGCAGCCTTAGTTTAGGGGAAGACTATGGCTACACCTTC. As protein: CSSSLSLGEDYGYTF. Full variable domain (missing parts from reference TRBV7-9 and TRBJ1-2): DTGVSQNPRHKITKRGQNVTFRCDPISEHNRLYWYRQTLGQGPEFLTYFQNEAQLEKSRLLSDRFSAERPKGSFSTLEIQRTEQGDSAMYLCSSSLSLGEDYGYTFGSGTRLTVV.

The V call is TRBV5-4, the J call TRBJ2-7; 7 nucleotides agree with TRBD2. Per germline, CDR1 SGHNT and CDR2 YYREEE (reference sequence). The J segment lost 0 bases and the V segment lost 4 bases, leaving 4 bases of the junction unmatched. The CDR3 extends over 14 amino acids. CDR3 amino acids: CASSRDYLSYEQYF. CDR3 coding DNA: TGTGCCAGCAGCCGGGACTACCTCTCCTACGAGCAGTACTTC.

CDR3 in amino acids: CASSSPGLASYEQYF. DNA for the CDR3: TGTGCCAGCTCTTCCCCGGGACTAGCCTCCTACGAGCAGTACTTC. The chain recombines TRBV18 with TRBJ2-7; 9 bases agree with TRBD2. From germline, CDR1 is KGHSH and CDR2 LQKENI. V gave up 6 bases and J gave up 0 bases; unmatched junction bases: 6. This CDR3 is 15 amino acids long.